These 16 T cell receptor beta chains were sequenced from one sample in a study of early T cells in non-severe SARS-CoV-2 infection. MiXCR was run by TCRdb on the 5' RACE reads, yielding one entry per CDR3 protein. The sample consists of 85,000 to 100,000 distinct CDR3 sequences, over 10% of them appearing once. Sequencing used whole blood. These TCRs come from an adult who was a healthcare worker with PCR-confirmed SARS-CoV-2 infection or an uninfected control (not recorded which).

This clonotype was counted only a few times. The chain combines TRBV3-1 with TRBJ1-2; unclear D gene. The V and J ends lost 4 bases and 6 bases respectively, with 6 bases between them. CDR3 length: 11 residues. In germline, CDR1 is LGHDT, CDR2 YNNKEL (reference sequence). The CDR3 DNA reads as TGTGCCAGCAGCCGGGCAGATGGCTACACCTTC. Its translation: CASSRADGYTF. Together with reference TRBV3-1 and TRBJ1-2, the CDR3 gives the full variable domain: DTAVSQTPKYLVTQMGNDKSIKCEQNLGHDTMYWYKQDSKKFLKIMFSYNNKELIINETVPNRFSPKSPDKAHLNLHINSLELGDSAVYFCASSRADGYTFGSGTRLTVV.

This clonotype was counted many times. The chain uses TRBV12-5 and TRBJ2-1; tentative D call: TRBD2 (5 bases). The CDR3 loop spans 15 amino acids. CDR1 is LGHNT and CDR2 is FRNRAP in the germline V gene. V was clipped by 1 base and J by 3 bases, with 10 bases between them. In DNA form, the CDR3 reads TGTGCTAGTGGTTTGGAAACGGGGATCTACAATGAGCAGTTCTTC. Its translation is CASGLETGIYNEQFF. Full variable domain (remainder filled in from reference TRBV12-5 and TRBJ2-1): DARVTQTPRHKVTEMGQEVTMRCQPILGHNTVFWYRQTMMQGLELLAYFRNRAPLDDSGMPKDRFSAEMPDATLATLKIQPSEPRDSAVYFCASGLETGIYNEQFFGPGTRLTVL.

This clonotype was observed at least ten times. The CDR3 DNA reads TGTGCCAGCAGTTTACTGGGACAGCTGAACACTGAAGCTTTCTTT. It codes for CASSLLGQLNTEAFF. This chain links TRBV28 with TRBJ1-1, with 7 nucleotides matching TRBD1. In germline, CDR1 is MDHEN, CDR2 SYDVKM. This CDR3 has 15 residues. J was trimmed by 0 bases and V by 2 bases; bases with no gene match: 3.

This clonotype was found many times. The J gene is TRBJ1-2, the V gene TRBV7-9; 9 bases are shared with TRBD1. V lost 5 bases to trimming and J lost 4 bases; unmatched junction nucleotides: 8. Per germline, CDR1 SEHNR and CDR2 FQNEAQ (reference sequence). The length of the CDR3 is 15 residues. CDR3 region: CASSPDGTGTYGYTF. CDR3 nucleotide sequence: TGTGCCAGCAGCCCCGACGGGACAGGGACCTATGGCTACACCTTC.

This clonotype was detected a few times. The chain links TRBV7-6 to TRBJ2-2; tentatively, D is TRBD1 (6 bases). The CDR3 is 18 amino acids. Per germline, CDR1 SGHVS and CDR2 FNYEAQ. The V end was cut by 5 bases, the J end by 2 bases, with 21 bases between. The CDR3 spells CASSLEQDSPLNTGELFF. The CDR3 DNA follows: TGTGCCAGCAGCCTAGAACAGGACAGTCCTTTAAACACCGGGGAGCTGTTTTTT.

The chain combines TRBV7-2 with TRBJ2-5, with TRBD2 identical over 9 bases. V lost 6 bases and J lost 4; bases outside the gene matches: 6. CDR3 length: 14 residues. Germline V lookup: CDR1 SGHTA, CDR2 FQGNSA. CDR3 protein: CASRLGLAGETQYF. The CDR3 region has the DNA TGTGCCAGCAGGCTGGGACTAGCAGGAGAGACCCAGTACTTC.

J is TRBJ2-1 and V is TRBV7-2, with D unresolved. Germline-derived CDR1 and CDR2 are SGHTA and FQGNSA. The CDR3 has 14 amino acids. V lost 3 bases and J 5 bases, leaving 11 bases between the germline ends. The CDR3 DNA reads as TGTGCCAGCAGCTTTTCCCCCGGAAACAATGAGCAGTTCTTC. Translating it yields CASSFSPGNNEQFF.

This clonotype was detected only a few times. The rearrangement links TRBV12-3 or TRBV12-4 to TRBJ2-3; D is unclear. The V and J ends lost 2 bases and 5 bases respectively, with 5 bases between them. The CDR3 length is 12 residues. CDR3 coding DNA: TGTGCCAGCAGTTTATGGGGAGATACGCAGTATTTT. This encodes CASSLWGDTQYF.

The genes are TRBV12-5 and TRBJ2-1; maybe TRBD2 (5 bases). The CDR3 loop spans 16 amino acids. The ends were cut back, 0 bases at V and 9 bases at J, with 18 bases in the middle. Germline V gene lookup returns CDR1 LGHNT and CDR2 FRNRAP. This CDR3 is CASGLVRREGHCEQFF. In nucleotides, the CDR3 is TGTGCTAGTGGTTTGGTACGGCGCGAGGGCCATTGTGAGCAGTTCTTC.

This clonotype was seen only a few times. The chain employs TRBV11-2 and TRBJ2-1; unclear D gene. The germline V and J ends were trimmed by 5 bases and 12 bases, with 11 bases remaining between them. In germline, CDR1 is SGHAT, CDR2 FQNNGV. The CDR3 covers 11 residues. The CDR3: CASSLSGLQFF. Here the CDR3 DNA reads TGTGCCAGCAGCCTCTCCGGGTTGCAGTTCTTC.

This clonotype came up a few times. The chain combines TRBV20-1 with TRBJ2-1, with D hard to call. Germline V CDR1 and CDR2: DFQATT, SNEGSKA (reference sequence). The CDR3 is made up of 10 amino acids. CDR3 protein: CGVLYNEQFF. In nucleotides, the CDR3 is TGCGGGGTTCTCTACAATGAGCAGTTCTTC.

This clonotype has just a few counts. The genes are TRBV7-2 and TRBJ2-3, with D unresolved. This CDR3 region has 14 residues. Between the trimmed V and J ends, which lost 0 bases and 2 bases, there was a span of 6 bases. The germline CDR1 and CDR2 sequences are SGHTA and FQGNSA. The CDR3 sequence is CASSLAAYTDTQYF. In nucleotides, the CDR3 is TGTGCCAGCAGCTTAGCGGCCTACACAGATACGCAGTATTTT.

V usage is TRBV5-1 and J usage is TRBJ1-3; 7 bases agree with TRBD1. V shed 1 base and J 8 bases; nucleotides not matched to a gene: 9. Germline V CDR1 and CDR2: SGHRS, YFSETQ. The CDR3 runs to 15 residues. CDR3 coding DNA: TGCGCCAGCAGCTTGTCGGGCTACAGGGGAGACACCATATATTTT. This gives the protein CASSLSGYRGDTIYF.

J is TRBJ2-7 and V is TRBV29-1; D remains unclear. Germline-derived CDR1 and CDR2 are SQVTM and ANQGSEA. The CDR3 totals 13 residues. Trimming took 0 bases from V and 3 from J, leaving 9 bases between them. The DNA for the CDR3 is TGCAGCGTTGAAGAGGGTTTGGGCTACGAGCAGTACTTC. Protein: CSVEEGLGYEQYF.

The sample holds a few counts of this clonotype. This CDR3 reads CASSPTGDTGELFF. The CDR3 region has the DNA TGTGCCAGCAGCCCTACAGGTGACACCGGGGAGCTGTTTTTT. This chain connects TRBV12-3 or TRBV12-4 to TRBJ2-2, with D perhaps TRBD1 (5 bases). V dropped 6 bases and J dropped 3 bases, with 11 bases sitting between them. The CDR3 length is 14 residues.

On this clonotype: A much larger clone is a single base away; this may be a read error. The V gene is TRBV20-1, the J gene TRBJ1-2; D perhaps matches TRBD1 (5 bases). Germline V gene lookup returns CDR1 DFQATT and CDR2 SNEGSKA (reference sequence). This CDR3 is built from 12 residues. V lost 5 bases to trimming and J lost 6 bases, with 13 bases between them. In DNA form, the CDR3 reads TGCAGTGCTCCGAACGGGGCTCATGGCTACACCTTC. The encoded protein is CSAPNGAHGYTF.